This is a list of T cell receptor beta chains from one sample in a study of radiotherapy plus CTLA-4 blockade in lung cancer. Only in-frame clones appear in the TCRdb table, and some are missing; sequencing was by immunoSEQ multiplex PCR. The sample holds 95,000 to 150,000 clones; just under 90% are singletons and the top ten take approximately 7.2%. The sample was peripheral blood, taken from a patient treated with radiotherapy plus ipilimumab. The receptor set was obtained from a human donor with non-small cell lung cancer that progressed on radiotherapy plus ipilimumab. CDR3s include the opening cysteine and the closing phenylalanine or tryptophan. D genes are given only for firm matches. Some rows mark clone size as missing; the rest say once, few, many or name a class of expanded clone.

clone size	V gene	D gene	J gene	CDR3 DNA	CDR3 protein
NA	TRBV5-6	TRBD1	TRBJ2-7	TGTGCCAGCAGCCGACAGGGCACCAGCTCCTACGAGCAGTACTTC	CASSRQGTSSYEQYF
NA	TRBV7-2	NA	TRBJ1-3	TGTGCCAGCAGCTTATCCGCTATACGCTCTGGAAACACCATATATTTT	CASSLSAIRSGNTIYF
NA	TRBV7-9	TRBD1	TRBJ2-2	TGTGCCAGCAGCCGCTCCGGGACAGGGGAGAACGGGGAGCTGTTTTTT	CASSRSGTGENGELFF
few	TRBV6-6	NA	TRBJ2-3	TGTGCCAGCAGTTACTCCCGGGGGCTCGATACGCAGTATTTT	CASSYSRGLDTQYF
NA	TRBV7-2	TRBD2	TRBJ2-1	TGTGCCAGCAGCCTGGGACTAGCGGGAGTAAGGAATGAGCAGTTCTTC	CASSLGLAGVRNEQFF
NA	TRBV6-5	TRBD1	TRBJ2-7	TGTGCCAGCAGTCACCTCCCGACAGGGCCCGAGCAGTACTTC	CASSHLPTGPEQYF
NA	TRBV27	NA	TRBJ2-3	TGTGCCAGCAGGACCCTCACAGATACGCAGTATTTT	CASRTLTDTQYF
NA	TRBV7-2	NA	TRBJ1-5	TGTGCCAGCAGCGCAGTGGGGCGTGGGACCTTAGGGGCCCAGCCCCAGCATTTT	CASSAVGRGTLGAQPQHF
NA	TRBV18	NA	TRBJ1-3	TGTGCCAGCTCACCACTGGATACAGGATTCGGAAACACCATATATTTT	CASSPLDTGFGNTIYF
NA	TRBV19	TRBD1	TRBJ2-5	TGTGCCAGTAGTTTCGCCCGGGACAGGGTGGAGACCCAGTACTTC	CASSFARDRVETQYF
NA	TRBV6-5	NA	TRBJ1-1	TGTGCCAGCAGCTACAGGGTTTTCGACACTCTCACTGAAGCTTTCTTT	CASSYRVFDTLTEAFF
NA	TRBV18	NA	TRBJ2-7	TGTGCCAGCTCTCCGCGGTCTCTCGACGAGCAGTACTTC	CASSPRSLDEQYF
NA	TRBV7-5	NA	TRBJ2-1	TGTGCCAGAAGCCTCACCCTGACTAGTAGCAGTGAGCAGTTCTTC	CARSLTLTSSSEQFF
NA	TRBV29-1	NA	TRBJ2-1	TGCAGCGTTGCTAGCGTCGGCAATGAGCAGTTCTTC	CSVASVGNEQFF
NA	TRBV6-5	TRBD1	TRBJ2-5	TGTGCCAGCAGTTCTACAGGGGTCCAAGAGACCCAGTACTTC	CASSSTGVQETQYF
NA	TRBV27	NA	TRBJ1-1	TGTGCCAGCAGTAAGACGGGCACTGAAGCTTTCTTT	CASSKTGTEAFF
once	TRBV23-1	NA	TRBJ1-5	TGCGCCAGCAGTCCTAAGCAGGGAAGGGACTATAGCAATCAGCCCCAGCATTTT	CASSPKQGRDYSNQPQHF
NA	TRBV2	TRBD1	TRBJ2-7	TGTGCCAGCAGTGATACCGGGACAGGGGTCTTCGAGCAGTACTTC	CASSDTGTGVFEQYF
NA	TRBV7-2	NA	TRBJ2-7	TGTGCCAGCAGCGACCCCTCTGGGCCCCGGAGCTACGAGCAGTACTTC	CASSDPSGPRSYEQYF
NA	TRBV11-2	NA	TRBJ2-7	TGTGCCAGCAGCCTGGACACCTACGAGCAGTACTTC	CASSLDTYEQYF
NA	TRBV27	TRBD1	TRBJ2-7	TGTGCCAGCAGTTTGGGGTTCTTTGGGACAGGGGGCCCCTACGAGCAGTACTTC	CASSLGFFGTGGPYEQYF
NA	TRBV6-1	TRBD2	TRBJ2-3	TGTGCCAGCAGACTAGCGGGGCTCACAGATACGCAGTATTTT	CASRLAGLTDTQYF
NA	TRBV11-1	NA	TRBJ2-3	TGTGCCAGCAGCCCCCCGACTAGGCCAGATACGCAGTATTTT	CASSPPTRPDTQYF
NA	TRBV10-2	NA	TRBJ1-1	TGCGCCAGCAGTGACGGGGGGTCGAGGACTGAAGCTTTCTTT	CASSDGGSRTEAFF
NA	TRBV6-5	NA	TRBJ1-1	TGTGCCAGCAGTTACTCAGGCAGGGAAGCTTTCTTT	CASSYSGREAFF
NA	TRBV9	TRBD2	TRBJ2-1	TGTGCCAGCAGCGCGGCTAGCGGGAAAGGAAACAATGAGCAGTTCTTC	CASSAASGKGNNEQFF
NA	TRBV5-5	NA	TRBJ2-7	TGTGCCAGCAGCGGGGCCCCGAGAAACTACGAGCAGTACTTC	CASSGAPRNYEQYF
once	TRBV7-9	TRBD2	TRBJ2-5	TGTGCCAGCAGCTTAGGGGAGCGGGAAGGGGAGACCCAGTACTTC	CASSLGEREGETQYF
NA	TRBV14	TRBD2	TRBJ2-1	TGTGCCAGCAGCCAAGAAACTAGCGGGTGGAGCTCCTACAATGAGCAGTTCTTC	CASSQETSGWSSYNEQFF
NA	TRBV10-2	NA	TRBJ1-1	TGCGCCAGCAGTGAGAATCGGGGCAGTCCCGGGAGGAACACTGAAGCTTTCTTT	CASSENRGSPGRNTEAFF
NA	TRBV11-2	NA	TRBJ2-7	TGTGCCAGCAGCTTAGGGCCAGGGTACTACGAGCAGTACTTC	CASSLGPGYYEQYF
NA	TRBV2	NA	TRBJ2-7	TGTGCCAGCAGTGCGGGACCCTCTGGGGAGCAGTACTTC	CASSAGPSGEQYF
NA	TRBV5-1	TRBD2	TRBJ2-2	TGCGCCAGCAGCTCGATAGCGGGAACGAACACCGGGGAGCTGTTTTTT	CASSSIAGTNTGELFF
NA	TRBV4-2	NA	TRBJ2-1	TGTGCCAGCAGCCACCCACCCGGGGCGGGACCTCTTCGGGAGCAGTTCTTC	CASSHPPGAGPLREQFF
NA	TRBV20-1	NA	TRBJ2-1	TGCAGTGCTAGAGATCAAGTAGCTTGGTTCTTC	CSARDQVAWFF
NA	TRBV27	NA	TRBJ2-7	TGTGCCAGCAGCACGAGGGGGGGATGGCAGTACTTC	CASSTRGGWQYF
NA	TRBV11-3	TRBD2	TRBJ2-2	TGTGCCAGCAGCAGAAGGGGACTAGCGGGAGGGTCGGATACCGGGGAGCTGTTTTTT	CASSRRGLAGGSDTGELFF
NA	TRBV7-8	NA	TRBJ1-2	TGTGCCAGCAGCCCCTTCCGGGGGCCGGAAAACTATGGCTACACCTTC	CASSPFRGPENYGYTF
NA	TRBV6-1	NA	TRBJ1-2	TGTGCCAGTATTTTGGGGGGGGACGGTGGCTACACCTTC	CASILGGDGGYTF
NA	TRBV20-1	NA	TRBJ2-3	TGCAGGCCAGAGTTTCCAGATACGCAGTATTTT	CRPEFPDTQYF
once	TRBV9	TRBD2	TRBJ2-6	TGTGCCAGCAGCCCGACGGAAGGGACTATGGCTGGGGCCAACGTCCTGACTTTC	CASSPTEGTMAGANVLTF
NA	TRBV27	TRBD1	TRBJ2-7	TGTGCCAGCAGTTTGAAACGCCTCTGGGACAGGCCCTACGAGCAGTACTTC	CASSLKRLWDRPYEQYF
NA	TRBV11-2	NA	TRBJ2-3	TGTGCCAGCAGCTTGGGATTTGAGGATACGCAGTATTTT	CASSLGFEDTQYF
NA	TRBV10-3	NA	TRBJ2-7	TGTGCCATCAGGGAGGTAAAAGTACGCCTTTTCTACGAGCAGTACTTC	CAIREVKVRLFYEQYF
NA	TRBV10-1	NA	TRBJ2-1	TGCGCCAGCAGTGGCGGCCAGGGCCGTTACAATGAGCAGTTCTTC	CASSGGQGRYNEQFF
NA	TRBV15	TRBD2	TRBJ2-1	TGTGCCACCAGCAGAGATCTGGCGGGAGGGTATGAGCAGTTCTTC	CATSRDLAGGYEQFF
NA	TRBV19	NA	TRBJ1-1	TGTGCCAGTAGTATTGGAGGGGTGGTAGCTGAAGCTTTCTTT	CASSIGGVVAEAFF
NA	TRBV21-1	NA	TRBJ1-1	TGTGCCAGCAGCAAAGTCGGACACCTAAACACTGAAGCTTTCTTT	CASSKVGHLNTEAFF
NA	TRBV5-4	NA	TRBJ2-3	TGTGCCAGCAGCGCCCCGGCACTAGGGGCCCAGGATTTT	CASSAPALGAQDF
NA	TRBV9	TRBD2	TRBJ2-7	TGTGCCAGCTCCTCCCGAGGGGCTAGCGGGAGATACGAGCAGTACTTC	CASSSRGASGRYEQYF
few	TRBV19	TRBD1	TRBJ1-1	TGTGCCAGTAGAGCCCACTCGGACAGGGCGAACACTGAAGCTTTCTTT	CASRAHSDRANTEAFF
NA	TRBV11-2	NA	TRBJ2-1	TGTGCCAGCAGCTTCTCACAGAATGATCAGTTCTTC	CASSFSQNDQFF
NA	TRBV6-1	TRBD1	TRBJ2-7	TGTGCCAGCAGTGGGAGACAGGGCCCCTACGAGCAGTACTTC	CASSGRQGPYEQYF
few	TRBV6-1	NA	TRBJ1-3	TGTGCCAGCACGGTTGGAGGCTCTGGAAACACCATATATTTT	CASTVGGSGNTIYF